This TCR beta chain was observed in a study of regulatory T cells in long-lasting Graves disease. Study-level results: Few sampled subjects may have lowered accuracy. New patients shared over 900 public clonotypes, and persistent patients shared more, with a few thousand.

Germline lookup yields CDR1 SGHNT and CDR2 YYREEE (reference sequence). This CDR3 region has 15 residues. The trim removed 2 bases at V and 0 bases at J, leaving 5 bases unmatched. Arm-PCR of CDR3 regions and iRepertoire HTBI primers were used to build TCR beta libraries. Via MiXCR, TCRdb re-called the multiplex PCR reads, giving one row per CDR3 protein. The sample contains about 440,000 distinct CDR3 sequences, under 15% of which appear only once. This clonotype came up a few times. The antigen is not known. Indicated time point: newly diagnosed GD, antithyroid drugs for less than 3 months. PBMC RNA was the source of the TCR library. Graves' disease diagnosis relied on American Thyroid Association guidelines. This sample was shared with a second study, whose subject was T cells in Graves' hyperthyroidism and ophthalmopathy. Per that study: If no ophthalmopathy progression occurred within 18 months, Graves' hyperthyroidism was stable.

This chain connects TRBV5-4 to TRBJ2-7; 7 positions agree with TRBD1. The specimen was peripheral blood mononuclear cells (PBMCs), collected at new diagnosis, from a patient treated with antithyroid drugs. This TCR came from a woman in her 30s with Graves disease. The CDR3 DNA is TGTGCCAGCAGCTTACCGACAGGGAGCTCCTACGAGCAGTACTTC. Protein sequence: CASSLPTGSSYEQYF.